The sequence of this T cell receptor beta chain was determined in a study of cytomegalovirus exposure and HLA in healthy donors. PCR employed 60 Vbeta and 13 Jbeta primers. Clones were sequenced by immunoSEQ multiplex PCR, and TCRdb holds only the in-frame ones, with some missing. The data contain roughly 150,000 clones, roughly 80% of them seen just once; the ten biggest clones take up about 1.3%. In regard to this clone: Its antigen is not identified.

The study, taken as a whole, reports: Later work found most CMV-associated TCR beta chains apparently HLA-restricted. Excluded were some V segments that proved indistinguishable, including TRBV6-2 and TRBV6-3. Most subjects had HLA-A and HLA-B alleles reportedly predicted accurately by TCR beta sequences. The study listed under 200 cytomegalovirus-associated TCR beta chains.

V dropped 4 bases and J dropped 3 bases, with 12 bases sitting between them. Germline V CDR1 and CDR2: SGHDN, FVKESK. The CDR3 has 14 residues. The clonotype was recovered from a man aged 18 to 30 in good health and CMV-seronegative. The V and J genes are TRBV14 and TRBJ1-2; D is uncertain. Material: PBMCs. The CDR3 DNA follows: TGTGCCAGCAGCCTGGGAGGGAACGACTATGGCTACACCTTC. Amino acid sequence: CASSLGGNDYGYTF.